What follows is one TCR beta chain and its context. Its antigen is currently unknown. The length of the CDR3 is 15 residues. Germline-derived CDR1 and CDR2 are SQVTM and ANQGSEA. V was trimmed by 6 bases and J by 0 bases, leaving 16 bases between them. The data derive from a study of T cell responses to AZD1222 COVID-19 vaccine. Findings and limits, study-wide: Vaccine-related CD4 TCRs covered spike, predominating at 160-218 and 743-854. Baseline antibody screening turned up just a handful of seropositive AZD1222 recipients.

The table came from immunoSEQ multiplex PCR; TCRdb's copy has only in-frame clones and leaves some out. The table shows more than 95,000 clones, with 92% occurring only once. The clonotype was recovered from an adult in good health. This chain links TRBV29-1 with TRBJ2-3; D is ambiguous. The sample was peripheral blood, taken on day 0 of AZD1222 vaccination. The CDR3 DNA reads TGCAGCGTACCGATACACGGAAAAAGCACAGATACGCAGTATTTT. Residues: CSVPIHGKSTDTQYF.